This T cell receptor (beta chain) originates from a study of blood T cells in healthy people across ages. Findings and caveats of the study: PBMC samples, being unsorted, prevented any conclusive comparison of naive and antigen-experienced cells. Per million T cells, TCR beta diversity dropped roughly linearly as age increased. Both naive CD4+ cell counts and diversity were greater in long-lived donors than in aged donors.

Remarks on this clonotype: Its antigen is unidentified. It may be a read error: a sequence one base away is much more abundant.

Combining a sample-barcoded 5' primer with a J-beta primer mix, a second PCR ran for about 6 to 12 cycles. Samples each returned at least 2.5 million CDR3-containing paired-end reads. MiXCR, run by TCRdb on the 5' RACE reads, gives a single entry per CDR3 protein. The data show approximately 360,000 distinct CDR3 sequences, with roughly half seen just once and 45% to 55% held by the top ten. The sample consisted of blood. This clonotype originated in a man between 60 and 70 years old in good health.

CDR3 coding DNA: TGTGCCAGCCGTTCCGTAGCGGGATCCTACAATGAGCAGTACTTC. Amino acids: CASRSVAGSYNEQYF. The chain couples TRBV27 to TRBJ2-5; 8 nucleotides match TRBD2. CDR3 size: 15 residues. Germline values: CDR1 MNHEY, CDR2 SMNVEV (reference sequence). V dropped 8 bases and J dropped 11; count of bases not matched to a gene: 19.